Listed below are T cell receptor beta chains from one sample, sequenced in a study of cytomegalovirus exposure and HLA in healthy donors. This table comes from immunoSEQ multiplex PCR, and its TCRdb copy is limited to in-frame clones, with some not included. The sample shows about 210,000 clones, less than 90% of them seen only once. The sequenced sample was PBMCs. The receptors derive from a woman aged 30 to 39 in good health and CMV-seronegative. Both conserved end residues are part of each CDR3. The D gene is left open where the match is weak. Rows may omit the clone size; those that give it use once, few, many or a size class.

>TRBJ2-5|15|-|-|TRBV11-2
CASSLRRLATPTQYF
TGTGCCAGCAGCTTGCGTCGGCTAGCGACCCCCACCCAGTACTTC
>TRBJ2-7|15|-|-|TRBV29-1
CSVESRGGASDEQYF
TGCAGCGTTGAGTCTAGGGGGGGTGCTTCGGACGAGCAGTACTTC
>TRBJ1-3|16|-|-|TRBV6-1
CASSEAHTRTGNTTYF
TGTGCCAGCAGTGAAGCTCATACCCGGACTGGAAACACCACATATTTT
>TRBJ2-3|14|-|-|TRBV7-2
CASSTNSLGDTQYF
TGTGCCAGCAGCACCAACAGCCTCGGAGATACGCAGTATTTT
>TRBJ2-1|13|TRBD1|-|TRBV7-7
CASSLDRVNEQFF
TGTGCTAGCAGCTTAGACAGGGTCAATGAGCAGTTCTTC
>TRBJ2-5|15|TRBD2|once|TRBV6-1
CASSWTSGSGETQYF
TGTGCCAGCAGCTGGACTAGCGGGAGTGGAGAGACCCAGTACTTC
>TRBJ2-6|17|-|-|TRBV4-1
CASSRGTGVSGANVLTF
TGCGCCAGCAGCCGGGGCACGGGGGTATCTGGGGCCAACGTCCTGACTTTC
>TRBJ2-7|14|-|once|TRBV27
CASSLIGSLYEQYF
TGTGCCAGCAGTTTAATAGGGAGCCTGTACGAGCAGTACTTC
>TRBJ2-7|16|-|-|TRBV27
CASRSPRGGGSYEQYF
TGTGCCAGCAGGAGCCCTAGGGGGGGCGGGTCCTACGAGCAGTACTTC
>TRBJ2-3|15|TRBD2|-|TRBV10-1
CASQTSGEDSDTQYF
TGCGCCAGCCAGACTAGCGGGGAAGATTCAGATACGCAGTATTTT